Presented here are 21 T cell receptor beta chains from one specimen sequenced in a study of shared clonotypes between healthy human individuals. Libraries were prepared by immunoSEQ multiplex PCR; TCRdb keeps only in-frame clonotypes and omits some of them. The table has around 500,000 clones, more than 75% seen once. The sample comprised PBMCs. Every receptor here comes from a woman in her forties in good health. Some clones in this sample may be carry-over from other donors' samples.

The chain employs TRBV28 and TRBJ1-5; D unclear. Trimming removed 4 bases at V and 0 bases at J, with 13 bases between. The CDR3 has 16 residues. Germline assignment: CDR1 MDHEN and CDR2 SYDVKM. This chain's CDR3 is CASSSLVLNSNQPQHF. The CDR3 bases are TGTGCCAGCAGTTCCTTAGTGCTGAATAGCAATCAGCCCCAGCATTTT.

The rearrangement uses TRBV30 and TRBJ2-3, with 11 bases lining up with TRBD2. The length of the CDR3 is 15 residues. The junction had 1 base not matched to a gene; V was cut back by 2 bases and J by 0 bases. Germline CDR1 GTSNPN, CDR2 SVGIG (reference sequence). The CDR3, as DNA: TGTGCCTGGAGTCGACTAGCGGGGAGCACAGATACGCAGTATTTT. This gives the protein CAWSRLAGSTDTQYF.

For the CDR3, the DNA is TGTGCCAGTAGGCCGGGGGGTAGCTATGGCTACACCTTC. Translation: CASRPGGSYGYTF. The chain carries TRBV19 and TRBJ1-2; possible D gene TRBD1, 5 bases. V lost 6 bases to trimming and J lost 4 bases, with 12 bases between them. The germline gives CDR1 LNHDA, CDR2 SQIVND (reference sequence). The CDR3 length is 13 residues.

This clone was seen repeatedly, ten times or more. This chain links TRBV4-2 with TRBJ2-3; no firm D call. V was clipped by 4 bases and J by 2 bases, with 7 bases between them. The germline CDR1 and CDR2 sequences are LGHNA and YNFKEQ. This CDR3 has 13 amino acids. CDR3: CASSLRSTDTQYF. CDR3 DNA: TGTGCCAGCAGCCTAAGATCCACAGATACGCAGTATTTT.

CDR3 bases: TGTGCCTCGACTAGCGGGGGGGATACGTACAATGAGCAGTTCTTC. Protein sequence: CASTSGGDTYNEQFF. The chain joins TRBV30 to TRBJ2-1; 14 bases are shared with TRBD2. V shed 7 bases, J shed 4 bases, and the junction held 6 bases outside the gene matches. Germline V CDR1 and CDR2: GTSNPN, SVGIG (reference sequence). There are 15 residues in the CDR3.

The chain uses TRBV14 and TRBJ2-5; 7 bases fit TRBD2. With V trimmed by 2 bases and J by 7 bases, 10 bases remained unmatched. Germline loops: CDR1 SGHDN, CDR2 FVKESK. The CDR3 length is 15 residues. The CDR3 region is CASSQQAGALGTQYF. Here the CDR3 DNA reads TGTGCCAGCAGCCAACAGGCGGGAGCGTTAGGGACCCAGTACTTC.

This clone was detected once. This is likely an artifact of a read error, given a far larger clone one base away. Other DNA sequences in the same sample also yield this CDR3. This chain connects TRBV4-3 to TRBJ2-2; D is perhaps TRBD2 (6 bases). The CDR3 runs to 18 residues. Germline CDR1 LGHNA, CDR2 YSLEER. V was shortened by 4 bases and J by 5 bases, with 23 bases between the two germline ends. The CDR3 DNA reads TGCGCCAGCAGCCGACGCCTTTTTTCGCGGGAAGGAACCGGGGAGCTGTTTTTT. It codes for CASSRRLFSREGTGELFF.

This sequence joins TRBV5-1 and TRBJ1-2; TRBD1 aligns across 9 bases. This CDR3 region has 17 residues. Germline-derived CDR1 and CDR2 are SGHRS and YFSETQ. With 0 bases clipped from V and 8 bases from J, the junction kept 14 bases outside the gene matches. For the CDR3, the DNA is TGCGCCAGCAGCTTGGCCCCTGTGGGACAGGGAGGTAGGGGCTACACCTTC. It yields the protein CASSLAPVGQGGRGYTF.

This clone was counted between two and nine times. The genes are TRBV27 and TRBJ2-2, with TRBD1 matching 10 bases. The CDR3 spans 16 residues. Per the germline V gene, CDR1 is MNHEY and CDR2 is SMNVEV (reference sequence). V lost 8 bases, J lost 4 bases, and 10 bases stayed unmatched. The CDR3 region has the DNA TGTGCCAGCTCCGGGACAGGGGTCGGTCTCACCGGGGAGCTGTTTTTT. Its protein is CASSGTGVGLTGELFF.

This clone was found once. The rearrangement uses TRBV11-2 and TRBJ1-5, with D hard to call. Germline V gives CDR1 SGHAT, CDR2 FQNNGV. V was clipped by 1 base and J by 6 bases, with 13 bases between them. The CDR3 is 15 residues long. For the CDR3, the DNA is TGTGCCAGCAGCTTAGCCAACCAGGCGGGTCAGCCCCAGCATTTT. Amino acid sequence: CASSLANQAGQPQHF.

As DNA, the CDR3 is TGTGCCAGCAAAGGAGTCGGGACTAGCGAATACTACGAGCAGTACTTC. Translated: CASKGVGTSEYYEQYF. The chain links TRBV7-2 to TRBJ2-7; 10 bases are shared with TRBD2. Germline V gives CDR1 SGHTA, CDR2 FQGNSA. The CDR3 spans 16 residues. Unmatched junction bases numbered 12, after V lost 7 bases and J lost 3 bases.

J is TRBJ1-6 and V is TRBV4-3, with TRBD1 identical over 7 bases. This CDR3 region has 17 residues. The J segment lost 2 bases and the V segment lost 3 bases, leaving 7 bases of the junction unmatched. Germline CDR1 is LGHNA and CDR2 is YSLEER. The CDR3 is CASSQDFDRAYNSPLHF. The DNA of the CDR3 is TGCGCCAGCAGCCAGGACTTTGACAGGGCCTATAATTCACCCCTCCACTTT.

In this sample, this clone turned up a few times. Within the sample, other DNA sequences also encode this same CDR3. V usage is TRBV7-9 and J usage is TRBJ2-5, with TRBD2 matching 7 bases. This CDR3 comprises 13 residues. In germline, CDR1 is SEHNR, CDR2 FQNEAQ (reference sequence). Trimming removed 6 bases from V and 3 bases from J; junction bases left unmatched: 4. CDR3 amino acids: CASSKGLKETQYF. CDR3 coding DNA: TGTGCCAGCAGTAAGGGACTAAAAGAGACCCAGTACTTC.

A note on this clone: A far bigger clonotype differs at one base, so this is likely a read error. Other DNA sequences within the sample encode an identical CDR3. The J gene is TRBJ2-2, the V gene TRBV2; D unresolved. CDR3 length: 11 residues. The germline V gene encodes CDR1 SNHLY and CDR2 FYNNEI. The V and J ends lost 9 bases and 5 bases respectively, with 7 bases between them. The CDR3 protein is CASRRTGELFF. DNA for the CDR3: TGTGCCAGTCGCAGGACCGGGGAGCTGTTTTTT.

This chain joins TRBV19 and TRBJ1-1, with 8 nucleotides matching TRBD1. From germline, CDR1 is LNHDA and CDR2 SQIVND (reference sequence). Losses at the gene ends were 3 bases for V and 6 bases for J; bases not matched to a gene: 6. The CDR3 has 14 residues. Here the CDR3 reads CASSIQGAGAEAFF. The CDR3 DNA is TGTGCCAGTAGTATCCAGGGGGCGGGCGCTGAAGCTTTCTTT.

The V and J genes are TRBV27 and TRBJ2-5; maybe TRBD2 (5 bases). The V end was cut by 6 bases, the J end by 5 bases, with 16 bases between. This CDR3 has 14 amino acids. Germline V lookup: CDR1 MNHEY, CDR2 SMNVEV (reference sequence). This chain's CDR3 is CASSPRGVVETQYF. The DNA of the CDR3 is TGTGCCAGCAGCCCACGGGGAGTCGTGGAGACCCAGTACTTC.

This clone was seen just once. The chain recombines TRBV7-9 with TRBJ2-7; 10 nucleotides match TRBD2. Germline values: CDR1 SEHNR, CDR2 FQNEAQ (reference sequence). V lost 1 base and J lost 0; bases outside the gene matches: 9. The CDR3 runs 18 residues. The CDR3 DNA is TGTGCCAGCAGCTTAGTGAAGTCTAGCGGGAGTAGCTCCTACGAGCAGTACTTC. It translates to CASSLVKSSGSSSYEQYF.

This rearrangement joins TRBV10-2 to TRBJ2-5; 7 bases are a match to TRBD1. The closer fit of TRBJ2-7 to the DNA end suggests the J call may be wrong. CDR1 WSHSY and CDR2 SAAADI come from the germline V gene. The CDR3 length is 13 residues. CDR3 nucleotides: TGCGCCAGCAGACAGGGGCCCTCCTACGAGCAGTACTTC. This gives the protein CASRQGPSYEQYF.

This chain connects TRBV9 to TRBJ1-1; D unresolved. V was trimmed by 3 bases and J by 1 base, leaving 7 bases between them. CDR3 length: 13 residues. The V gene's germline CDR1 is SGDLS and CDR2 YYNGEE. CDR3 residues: CASSEDGNTEAFF. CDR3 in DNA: TGTGCCAGCAGCGAAGACGGGAACACTGAAGCTTTCTTT.

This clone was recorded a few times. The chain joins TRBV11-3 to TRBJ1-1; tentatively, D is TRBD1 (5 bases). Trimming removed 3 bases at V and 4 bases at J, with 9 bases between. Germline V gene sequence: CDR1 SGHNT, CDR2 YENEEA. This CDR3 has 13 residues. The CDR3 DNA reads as TGTGCCAGCAGCTTCGCAAGGGGCACTGAAGCTTTCTTT. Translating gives CASSFARGTEAFF.

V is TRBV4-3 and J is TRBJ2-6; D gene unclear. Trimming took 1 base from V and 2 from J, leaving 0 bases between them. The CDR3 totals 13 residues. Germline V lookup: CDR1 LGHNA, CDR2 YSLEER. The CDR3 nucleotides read TGCGCCAGCAGCCAAGCTGGGGCCAACGTCCTGACTTTC. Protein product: CASSQAGANVLTF.